One sample yielded the 13 T cell receptor beta chains listed below, sequenced in a study of blood T cell repertoires in COVID-19. Data came from immunoSEQ multiplex PCR; TCRdb stores just in-frame clones and leaves some out. The data contain 75,000 to 100,000 clones, 65% to 85% of them singletons. Sequencing was done on a sample of peripheral blood. These receptors came from a man between 60 and 75 years old with acute or convalescent COVID-19.

The chain recombines TRBV29-1 with TRBJ2-5, with D perhaps matching TRBD1 (6 bases). CDR3 length: 12 amino acids. The germline V and J ends were trimmed by 4 bases and 5 bases, with 11 bases remaining between them. The germline V gene encodes CDR1 SQVTM and CDR2 ANQGSEA. In DNA form, the CDR3 reads TGCAGCGTTGGCCAGGGGCGGGAGACCCAGTACTTC. Translating gives CSVGQGRETQYF.

The table lists this clone with a count of one. The chain recombines TRBV11-2 with TRBJ1-1, with 8 bases fitting TRBD1. This CDR3 region has 13 residues. Per germline, CDR1 SGHAT and CDR2 FQNNGV. V shed 5 bases and J 3 bases; nucleotides not matched to a gene: 2. CDR3 in DNA: TGTGCCAGCAGCGCGACAGGGGACACTGAAGCTTTCTTT. Translation gives CASSATGDTEAFF. The variable domain in full, completed from reference TRBV11-2 and TRBJ1-1, reads EAGVAQSPRYKIIEKRQSVAFWCNPISGHATLYWYQQILGQGPKLLIQFQNNGVVDDSQLPKDRFSAERLKGVDSTLKIQPAKLEDSAVYLCASSATGDTEAFFGQGTRLTVV.

This chain uses TRBV12-5 with TRBJ2-3; 7 bases align to TRBD1. J lost 7 bases, V lost 7 bases, and 11 bases had no gene match. CDR1 LGHNT and CDR2 FRNRAP come from the germline V gene. The CDR3 consists of 14 residues. DNA of the CDR3: TGTGCTAGTGCCCCTACAGGGGTTCTGAATACGCAGTATTTT. It translates to CASAPTGVLNTQYF.

The chain links TRBV7-2 to TRBJ2-2; D is perhaps TRBD1 (5 bases). Germline V CDR1 and CDR2: SGHTA, FQGNSA. The CDR3 spans 13 residues. V lost 5 bases to trimming and J lost 5 bases, with 9 bases between them. CDR3 DNA: TGTGCCAGCAGCCTCCAGGGAACCGGGGAGCTGTTTTTT. Protein product: CASSLQGTGELFF.

This clone is a singleton in its sample. The chain uses TRBV5-5 and TRBJ2-7, with 11 bases fitting TRBD1. This CDR3 comprises 14 residues. Germline V gene lookup returns CDR1 SGHKS and CDR2 YYEKEE (reference sequence). The trim removed 5 bases at V and 4 bases at J, leaving 5 bases unmatched. The CDR3 protein is CASSVGQGDYEQYF. CDR3 DNA sequence: TGTGCCAGCAGTGTGGGACAGGGGGATTACGAGCAGTACTTC.

J is TRBJ2-7 and V is TRBV5-1; 7 nucleotides line up with TRBD1. The CDR3 extends over 14 amino acids. The germline CDR1 and CDR2 sequences are SGHRS and YFSETQ. V shed 2 bases, J shed 7 bases, and the junction held 9 bases outside the gene matches. The CDR3 loop reads CASSFESLRGEQYF. The CDR3 coding sequence is TGCGCCAGCAGCTTCGAGAGCCTCAGGGGGGAGCAGTACTTC. Together with reference TRBV5-1 and TRBJ2-7, the CDR3 gives the full variable domain: KAGVTQTPRYLIKTRGQQVTLSCSPISGHRSVSWYQQTPGQGLQFLFEYFSETQRNKGNFPGRFSGRQFSNSRSEMNVSTLELGDSALYLCASSFESLRGEQYFGPGTRLTVT.

V usage is TRBV7-2 and J usage is TRBJ1-1, with 8 bases fitting TRBD1. Germline trimming cut 5 bases from V and 0 bases from J; bases unmatched to any gene: 5. The germline V gene encodes CDR1 SGHTA and CDR2 FQGNSA. This CDR3 has 15 amino acids. CDR3 region: CASSPQGQVNTEAFF. For the CDR3, the DNA is TGTGCCAGCAGCCCGCAGGGACAGGTGAACACTGAAGCTTTCTTT.

This clone turned up a few times. This rearrangement joins TRBV3-1 (or the pseudogene TRBV3-2) to TRBJ1-2, with 8 bases lining up with TRBD1. Germline lookup yields CDR1 LGHDT and CDR2 YNNKEL (reference sequence). The CDR3 consists of 16 residues. V dropped 4 bases and J dropped 8; count of bases not matched to a gene: 15. The CDR3 loop is CASSRWDRPISEGYTF. In DNA, the CDR3 is TGTGCCAGCAGCCGCTGGGACAGGCCTATCTCGGAAGGCTACACCTTC.

This clone was detected only once. The chain is built from TRBV27 and TRBJ1-5; 7 bases agree with TRBD1. The CDR3 is 14 residues long. Trimming at V came to 2 bases and at J to 6 bases, leaving 4 bases not matched to a gene. The germline V gene has CDR1 MNHEY and CDR2 SMNVEV (reference sequence). CDR3 in DNA: TGTGCCAGCAGTTTAATCGGGACAGCTCAGCCCCAGCATTTT. Its translation: CASSLIGTAQPQHF.

The chain joins TRBV13 to TRBJ2-7; 8 nucleotides match TRBD2. J was trimmed by 1 base and V by 1 base; bases with no gene match: 6. CDR1 PRHDT and CDR2 FYEKMQ come from the germline V gene (reference sequence). The CDR3 spans 16 residues. CDR3 DNA sequence: TGTGCCAGCAGCTTAGCTCCGGGACTAGTATCCTACGAGCAGTACTTC. Protein: CASSLAPGLVSYEQYF.

To note about this clone: The same CDR3 arises from other DNA sequences in this sample as well. This rearrangement joins TRBV6-4 to TRBJ2-3; the match to TRBD2 covers 14 bases. Trimming took 4 bases from V and 3 from J; bases not matched to a gene: 0. This CDR3 comprises 15 residues. The V gene's germline CDR1 is MRHNA and CDR2 SNTAGT. As DNA, the CDR3 is TGTGCCAGCAGTGGGACTAGCGGGGGGACAGATACGCAGTATTTT. It specifies CASSGTSGGTDTQYF.

The chain couples TRBV20-1 to TRBJ2-1, with D maybe TRBD2 (6 bases). Germline V gene sequence: CDR1 DFQATT, CDR2 SNEGSKA (reference sequence). Deletions cut 3 bases from V and 8 bases from J, with 23 bases between. The CDR3 contains 16 residues. The DNA of the CDR3 is TGCAGTGCTAGTGGTTTAGTGGGGGGTCCAACCCATGAGCAGTTCTTC. Amino acids: CSASGLVGGPTHEQFF.

This clone showed up just a few times. The rearrangement joins TRBV5-1 to TRBJ2-5, with a possible D match to TRBD1 (7 bases). V was cut by 4 bases and J by 2 bases, with 21 bases left in between. The germline V gene has CDR1 SGHRS and CDR2 YFSETQ. The CDR3 runs 17 residues. CDR3 DNA sequence: TGCGCCAGCAGCCCGGGGGTACAGGGGCCTATACAAGAGACCCAGTACTTC. It yields the protein CASSPGVQGPIQETQYF.